What follows are 13 T cell receptor beta chains derived from one specimen sequenced in a study of vaccination effects on CD4 cells after COVID-19. Method: immunoSEQ multiplex PCR; TCRdb's copy keeps in-frame clones and lacks some. The repertoire includes 20,000 to 30,000 clones, around 77% of them detected once, and 15% to 20% sits in the top ten. No antigen has been assigned to these receptors. ViraFEST used viral peptide pools to expand antigen-specific CD4+ T cells before sequencing. Culture lasted 10 days before CD4+ T cell isolation. This person caught SARS-CoV-2 sometime from March to December 2020, and PCR testing confirmed the infection. The sample consisted of CD4+ T cells from PBMCs cultured with SARS-CoV-2 spike peptides, taken before COVID-19 vaccination. The receptors here all came from a human donor who had a prior SARS-CoV-2 infection.

J is TRBJ2-3 and V is TRBV3-1 (or the pseudogene TRBV3-2); D not certain. The CDR3 runs to 13 residues. V was clipped by 5 bases and J by 2 bases, with 8 bases between them. Germline CDR1 reads LGHDT; CDR2 reads YNNKEL (reference sequence). For the CDR3, the DNA is TGTGCCAGCAGCGCACCAAACACAGATACGCAGTATTTT. Protein product: CASSAPNTDTQYF.

The chain uses TRBV4-2 and TRBJ2-4; 11 nucleotides match TRBD2. Trimming cost V 2 bases and J 1 base; bases outside gene matches: 1. This CDR3 spans 16 amino acids. Germline CDR1 reads LGHNA; CDR2 reads YNFKEQ. CDR3 nucleotides: TGTGCCAGCAGCCAAATAGCGGGGGGGGCCAAAAACATTCAGTACTTC. Encoded protein: CASSQIAGGAKNIQYF.

This chain joins TRBV10-3 and TRBJ1-1; 7 bases match TRBD1. V dropped 7 bases and J dropped 1; count of bases not matched to a gene: 3. CDR1 and CDR2 (germline): ENHRY, SYGVKD. The CDR3 has 13 residues. As DNA, the CDR3 is TGTGCCATCAAGGGACAGCCGAACACTGAAGCTTTCTTT. This encodes CAIKGQPNTEAFF.

The V call is TRBV27, the J call TRBJ2-1, with D perhaps assigned TRBD1 or TRBD2 (6 bases each). Germline CDR1 is MNHEY and CDR2 is SMNVEV (reference sequence). The V end was cut by 5 bases, the J end by 7 bases, with 21 bases between. This CDR3 is 16 amino acids long. The CDR3 sequence is CASSGWGVQGRNEQFF. The DNA of the CDR3 is TGTGCCAGCAGTGGCTGGGGGGTACAGGGTAGGAATGAGCAGTTCTTC.

The chain has TRBV7-6 and TRBJ2-1; TRBD1 matches 9 bases. This CDR3 is built from 15 residues. The junction had 6 bases not matched to a gene; V was cut back by 4 bases and J by 5 bases. Germline loops: CDR1 SGHVS, CDR2 FNYEAQ. The CDR3: CASSSGTGLHNEQFF. The CDR3 nucleotides are TGTGCCAGCAGCTCCGGGACAGGGCTTCACAATGAGCAGTTCTTC.

The V and J genes are TRBV7-3 and TRBJ2-2, with 11 bases that match TRBD1. V shed 5 bases and J 4 bases; nucleotides not matched to a gene: 6. The CDR3 covers 16 residues. CDR1 SGHTA and CDR2 FQGTGA come from the germline V gene. The CDR3 sequence is CASSLVGTGGTGELFF. DNA for the CDR3: TGTGCCAGCAGCCTCGTCGGGACAGGGGGCACCGGGGAGCTGTTTTTT.

The chain links TRBV11-2 to TRBJ2-4, with 7 positions matching TRBD2. This CDR3 has 13 amino acids. J gave up 8 bases and V 2 bases, and 3 bases lay outside the gene matches. CDR1 is SGHAT and CDR2 is FQNNGV in the germline V gene. CDR3 loop: CASSLQRGDIQYF. The CDR3 bases are TGTGCCAGCAGCTTACAGCGGGGAGACATTCAGTACTTC.

The chain joins TRBV7-2 to TRBJ1-5; D perhaps matches TRBD1 (5 bases). Between the trimmed V and J ends, which lost 3 bases and 7 bases, there was a span of 10 bases. Germline CDR1 and CDR2: SGHTA and FQGNSA. The CDR3 consists of 13 residues. In DNA form, the CDR3 reads TGTGCCAGCAGCTTGGGACCCTCGCAGCCCCAGCATTTT. Its protein is CASSLGPSQPQHF. Using reference TRBV7-2 and TRBJ1-5 for the parts outside the CDR3, the full variable domain is GAGVSQSPSNKVTEKGKDVELRCDPISGHTALYWYRQSLGQGLEFLIYFQGNSAPDKSGLPSDRFSAERTGGSVSTLTIQRTQQEDSAVYLCASSLGPSQPQHFGDGTRLSIL.

This clone has a handful of counts. This rearrangement joins TRBV27 to TRBJ2-1, with D maybe TRBD2 (6 bases). The CDR3 length is 15 residues. The germline CDR1 and CDR2 sequences are MNHEY and SMNVEV (reference sequence). Trimming shortened V by 2 bases and J by 0 bases, and 8 bases separated the two germline ends. Written as DNA, the CDR3 is TGTGCCAGCAGTTTAAGGCGGGACTCCTACAATGAGCAGTTCTTC. Residues: CASSLRRDSYNEQFF.

The CDR3 coding sequence is TGTGCCAGCTGGTCCTTCCTCAGGGAGACCCAGTACTTC. As protein: CASWSFLRETQYF. The chain employs TRBV5-8 and TRBJ2-5; D unresolved. With 7 bases removed from V and 5 bases from J, the gap between germline ends came to 15 bases. The CDR3 sequence is 13 residues long. Germline lookup yields CDR1 SGHTS and CDR2 YDEGEE.

This chain connects TRBV7-9 to TRBJ1-1, with no clear D. Germline assignment: CDR1 SEHNR and CDR2 FQNEAQ (reference sequence). The CDR3 contains 13 residues. Trimming took 3 bases from V and 5 from J, leaving 10 bases between them. The CDR3 DNA is TGTGCCAGCAGCTTGCAAGAGAATACTGAAGCTTTCTTT. Encoded protein: CASSLQENTEAFF.

The rearrangement joins TRBV13 to TRBJ2-1, with TRBD2 matching 9 bases. The CDR3 consists of 15 residues. With V trimmed by 2 bases and J by 6 bases, 5 bases remained unmatched. The germline V gene encodes CDR1 PRHDT and CDR2 FYEKMQ (reference sequence). CDR3 region: CASSLLGGRANEQFF. In DNA form, the CDR3 reads TGTGCCAGCAGCTTACTTGGCGGGAGGGCCAATGAGCAGTTCTTC.

This clone was found a few times. J is TRBJ2-3 and V is TRBV7-3; D remains unclear. The V and J ends lost 2 bases and 6 bases respectively, with 9 bases between them. The length of the CDR3 is 13 residues. Germline-derived CDR1 and CDR2 are SGHTA and FQGTGA. The CDR3 loop reads CASSLPGGDTQYF. CDR3 in DNA: TGTGCCAGCAGCTTACCGGGTGGGGATACGCAGTATTTT.